The clone carrying this T cell receptor (beta chain) was detected only a few times. Its antigen is unidentified. The data stem from a study of blood T cells in healthy people across ages. Whole-study results and caveats: The recorded TCR beta diversity per million T cells decreased in a roughly linear manner with age. Bulk PBMC profiling left naive and antigen-experienced comparisons inconclusive. Higher diversity and more naive CD4+ cells were features of long-lived donors, compared to aged donors.

From germline, CDR1 is DFQATT and CDR2 SNEGSKA (reference sequence). CDR3 length equals 13 residues. The ends were cut back, 6 bases at V and 8 bases at J, with 14 bases in the middle. Primed by a sample-barcoded 5' primer and a J-beta primer mix, a second PCR proceeded for about 6 to 12 cycles. Every cDNA molecule bore a tag from a template-switch adaptor containing 12 random nucleotides. TCRdb re-called the 5' RACE reads through MiXCR, storing one row per CDR3 protein. The sample lists around 1.7 million distinct CDR3 sequences, 28% occurring once. This chain uses TRBV20-1 with TRBJ1-6; D is possibly TRBD1 (6 bases). Sample: blood. The sequence derives from a woman in her twenties or thirties in good health. The CDR3 spells CSALDSRDSPLHF. CDR3 DNA sequence: TGCAGTGCCCTGGACAGCCGGGATTCACCCCTCCACTTT.